These 15 T cell receptor beta chains originate from one sample sequenced in a study of OX40 agonist ivuxolimab in advanced cancers. Some clones are missing from TCRdb's copy, which holds only in-frame ones; the method was immunoSEQ multiplex PCR. The sample comprises around 35,000 clones, around 85% of which are singletons, and less than 45% rests with the top ten. The source was CD4+ or CD8+ T cells sorted from blood, collected in a trial of the OX40 agonist ivuxolimab. The origin of the receptors is an adult with an advanced solid tumor such as melanoma, head and neck, liver or kidney cancer.

The V gene is TRBV2, the J gene TRBJ2-3; 10 bases are a match to TRBD1. The CDR3 length is 14 residues. Germline assignment: CDR1 SNHLY and CDR2 FYNNEI. The V and J ends lost 5 bases and 6 bases, in that order; junction bases with no gene match: 5. CDR3 sequence (DNA): TGTGCCAGCAGTCCGGGACAGGGGTTGGATACGCAGTATTTT. This sequence encodes CASSPGQGLDTQYF. Variable domain in full (rest from reference TRBV2 and TRBJ2-3): EPEVTQTPSHQVTQMGQEVILRCVPISNHLYFYWYRQILGQKVEFLVSFYNNEISEKSEIFDDQFSVERPDGSNFTLKIRSTKLEDSAMYFCASSPGQGLDTQYFGPGTRLTVL.

The chain uses TRBV7-8 and TRBJ2-7; D is possibly TRBD1 (6 bases). This CDR3 is 14 amino acids long. With 5 bases removed from V and 3 bases from J, the gap between germline ends came to 14 bases. Germline assignment: CDR1 SGHVS and CDR2 FQNEAQ. CDR3 region: CASSERTDRYEQYF. For the CDR3, the DNA is TGTGCCAGCAGCGAACGGACAGATCGCTACGAGCAGTACTTC.

V usage is TRBV7-8 and J usage is TRBJ1-1; D is unresolved. There are 15 residues in the CDR3. Germline V lookup: CDR1 SGHVS, CDR2 FQNEAQ. V gave up 0 bases and J gave up 5 bases, with 13 bases separating them. CDR3 in DNA: TGTGCCAGCAGCTTAGCCGGTCCGGGTTCAACTGAAGCTTTCTTT. Translation gives CASSLAGPGSTEAFF.

On this clone: A far larger clone is one base from this, pointing to a likely read error. Other DNA sequences within the sample encode an identical CDR3. This rearrangement joins TRBV13 to TRBJ2-1; 8 bases are a match to TRBD2. V lost 2 bases to trimming and J lost 8 bases; unmatched junction nucleotides: 8. This CDR3 is 15 amino acids long. CDR1 and CDR2 (germline): PRHDT, FYEKMQ (reference sequence). The CDR3 here is CASSLWGSGSDEQFF. The DNA of the CDR3 is TGTGCCAGCAGCTTATGGGGGAGCGGGAGTGATGAGCAGTTCTTC. Variable domain in full (rest from reference TRBV13 and TRBJ2-1): AAGVIQSPRHLIKEKRETATLKCYPIPRHDTVYWYQQGPGQDPQFLISFYEKMQSDKGSIPDRFSAQQFSDYHSELNMSSLELGDSALYFCASSLWGSGSDEQFFGPGTRLTVL.

The CDR3 DNA reads as TGTGCCAGCAGTTTAGGGTGGCGGGGGGCTTACGAGCAGTACTTC. It is translated as CASSLGWRGAYEQYF. The chain carries TRBV28 and TRBJ2-7; TRBD2 matches 8 bases. Germline lookup yields CDR1 MDHEN and CDR2 SYDVKM. The ends lost 2 bases at V and 4 bases at J; junction bases unmatched: 7. CDR3 length: 15 residues.

V is TRBV5-4 and J is TRBJ2-5; D is undetermined. Deletions cut 4 bases from V and 4 bases from J, with 11 bases between. Germline V gene data show CDR1 as SGHNT and CDR2 as YYREEE (reference sequence). The CDR3 is 13 amino acids. CDR3 DNA sequence: TGTGCCAGCAGCCCGGAAGGGCGAGAGACCCAGTACTTC. It is translated as CASSPEGRETQYF. The full variable domain, rest sourced from reference TRBV5-4 and TRBJ2-5, is ETGVTQSPTHLIKTRGQQVTLRCSSQSGHNTVSWYQQALGQGPQFIFQYYREEENGRGNFPPRFSGLQFPNYSSELNVNALELDDSALYLCASSPEGRETQYFGPGTRLLVL.

The chain carries TRBV6-5 and TRBJ2-1; D perhaps matches TRBD1 (6 bases). The CDR3 consists of 13 residues. The germline V and J ends were trimmed by 4 bases and 7 bases, with 11 bases remaining between them. Germline loops: CDR1 MNHEY, CDR2 SVGAGI. CDR3 sequence (DNA): TGTGCCAGCAGTTTACAGGGAGCGAATGAGCAGTTCTTC. Its translation: CASSLQGANEQFF.

The genes are TRBV6-5 and TRBJ1-4; D is unresolved. Germline lookup yields CDR1 MNHEY and CDR2 SVGAGI. This CDR3 is 12 amino acids long. Trimming shortened V by 2 bases and J by 5 bases, and 3 bases separated the two germline ends. For the CDR3, the DNA is TGTGCCAGCAGTTACAGGAATGAAAAACTGTTTTTT. Its translation: CASSYRNEKLFF.

The rearrangement links TRBV2 to TRBJ2-3; D is perhaps TRBD2 (6 bases). Per the germline V gene, CDR1 is SNHLY and CDR2 is FYNNEI. The CDR3 has 15 residues. V lost 6 bases to trimming and J lost 2 bases, with 15 bases between them. This chain's CDR3 is CASSPDGTSTDTQYF. The CDR3 region has the DNA TGTGCCAGCAGCCCCGATGGGACTTCCACAGATACGCAGTATTTT.

In this sample, this clone turned up once. The CDR3 DNA sequence: TGTGCCAGCAGTAAGGGACTAGCGGGGGACCATGAGCAGTTCTTC. Translation: CASSKGLAGDHEQFF. The genes are TRBV6-5 and TRBJ2-1; 14 nucleotides match TRBD2. This CDR3 region has 15 residues. The V and J ends lost 5 bases and 8 bases, in that order; junction bases with no gene match: 5. The germline V gene encodes CDR1 MNHEY and CDR2 SVGAGI.

This clone has only one observation. The chain uses TRBV7-9 and TRBJ2-7; D is unclear. Germline V gene sequence: CDR1 SEHNR, CDR2 FQNEAQ (reference sequence). This CDR3 is built from 15 residues. Trimming pared 2 bases from V and 2 bases from J, leaving 13 bases between. CDR3 sequence reads: CASSLPSLNTYEQYF. The CDR3 nucleotides are TGTGCCAGCAGCTTACCTTCTCTCAATACCTACGAGCAGTACTTC.

The CDR3 DNA reads as TGTGCCAGCAAGGGACTAGCGGGGGAGACCCAGTACTTC. It yields the protein CASKGLAGETQYF. The genes are TRBV2 and TRBJ2-5, with TRBD2 identical over 13 bases. J lost 5 bases, V lost 7 bases, and 1 base had no gene match. Germline V lookup: CDR1 SNHLY, CDR2 FYNNEI. The CDR3 loop spans 13 amino acids.

The chain carries TRBV5-1 and TRBJ2-6, with D hard to call. The germline gives CDR1 SGHRS, CDR2 YFSETQ. This CDR3 has 14 residues. Trimming cost V 1 base and J 0 bases, with 2 bases left between them. The CDR3 coding sequence is TGCGCCAGCAGCTTGAGCTCTGGGGCCAACGTCCTGACTTTC. This codes for CASSLSSGANVLTF. The full variable domain, with the rest looked up from reference TRBV5-1 and TRBJ2-6, is KAGVTQTPRYLIKTRGQQVTLSCSPISGHRSVSWYQQTPGQGLQFLFEYFSETQRNKGNFPGRFSGRQFSNSRSEMNVSTLELGDSALYLCASSLSSGANVLTFGAGSRLTVL.

This chain uses TRBV9 with TRBJ2-5; TRBD1 is a possible D gene (5 bases). The CDR3 totals 18 residues. Germline loops: CDR1 SGDLS, CDR2 YYNGEE. The V end was cut by 0 bases, the J end by 5 bases, with 23 bases between. The CDR3 reads CASSVGYYGAGSSETQYF. CDR3 sequence (DNA): TGTGCCAGCAGCGTAGGGTATTATGGGGCAGGGTCATCGGAGACCCAGTACTTC.

This clone has ten or more counts. Other DNA sequences in the same sample also yield this CDR3. The chain recombines TRBV7-9 with TRBJ2-1; D is perhaps TRBD2 (6 bases). CDR3 length: 17 amino acids. Germline V lookup: CDR1 SEHNR, CDR2 FQNEAQ (reference sequence). V was trimmed by 1 base and J by 3 bases, leaving 16 bases between them. CDR3 coding DNA: TGTGCCAGCAGCTTAGAATCAGTGGCGGGGTTCTACAATGAGCAGTTCTTC. Protein: CASSLESVAGFYNEQFF.